These T cell receptor beta chains were read from a single sample in a study of T cells in Graves' hyperthyroidism and ophthalmopathy. Each CDR3 protein is one row after TCRdb ran MiXCR on the multiplex PCR reads. Of around 440,000 distinct CDR3 sequences in the sample, roughly 14% were seen once. What was sequenced was blood. These receptors were obtained from a young woman with Graves' hyperthyroidism. The CDR3 runs from the conserved cysteine through the conserved F or W. D genes are given only for firm matches. Rows give clone size only sometimes, using once, few, many, or a class for an expanded clone.

J: TRBJ1-2; V: TRBV29-1; D: TRBD1; size: many; CDR3: CSVWDRGFSNYGYTF; DNA: TGCAGCGTTTGGGACAGGGGATTCTCTAACTATGGCTACACCTTC
J: TRBJ1-5; V: TRBV10-3; D: NA; size: many; CDR3: CAISAVGGGSNQPQHF; DNA: TGTGCCATCAGTGCGGTGGGAGGAGGGAGCAATCAGCCCCAGCATTTT
J: TRBJ2-6; V: TRBV18; D: NA; size: few; CDR3: CASSPYYRSGANVLTF; DNA: TGTGCCAGCTCACCCTACTATCGGAGCGGGGCCAACGTCCTGACTTTC
J: TRBJ2-7; V: TRBV27; D: NA; size: many; CDR3: CASSYQGGYEQYF; DNA: TGTGCCAGCAGTTACCAGGGGGGATACGAGCAGTACTTC
J: TRBJ2-3; V: TRBV28; D: NA; size: many; CDR3: CASSLAGPTPSTDTQYF; DNA: TGTGCCAGCAGTTTGGCAGGGCCTACACCGAGCACAGATACGCAGTATTTT
J: TRBJ2-7; V: TRBV20-1; D: TRBD1; size: NA; CDR3: CSAKTGPYEQYF; DNA: TGCAGTGCCAAGACAGGGCCCTACGAGCAGTACTTC
J: TRBJ2-2; V: TRBV7-9; D: NA; size: NA; CDR3: CASSLVILQGGHRNTGELFF; DNA: TGTGCCAGCAGCCTCGTAATCCTTCAAGGAGGACATCGGAACACCGGGGAGCTGTTTTTT
J: TRBJ1-6; V: TRBV9; D: NA; size: NA; CDR3: CASTVLAAPGSSPLHF; DNA: TGTGCCAGCACCGTTCTAGCCGCCCCGGGAAGTTCACCCCTCCACTTT
J: TRBJ1-2; V: TRBV6-2/TRBV6-3; D: NA; size: many; CDR3: CASSNPSYGYTF; DNA: TGTGCCAGCAGCAATCCGAGCTATGGCTACACCTTC
J: TRBJ2-2; V: TRBV12-3/TRBV12-4; D: NA; size: few; CDR3: CASSPPGGSMNTGELFF; DNA: TGTGCCAGCAGTCCCCCCGGGGGCTCGATGAACACCGGGGAGCTGTTTTTT
J: TRBJ2-7; V: TRBV29-1; D: TRBD2; size: NA; CDR3: CSVLTSREYEQYF; DNA: TGCAGCGTGCTGACTAGCCGCGAATACGAGCAGTACTTC
J: TRBJ2-3; V: TRBV6-4; D: TRBD2; size: NA; CDR3: CASSAASGGDTQYF; DNA: TGTGCCAGCAGTGCAGCCAGCGGGGGAGATACGCAGTATTTT
J: TRBJ1-5; V: TRBV19; D: NA; size: NA; CDR3: CASSGDANQPQHF; DNA: TGTGCCAGTAGTGGGGACGCTAATCAGCCCCAGCATTTT
J: TRBJ2-3; V: TRBV27; D: TRBD2; size: many; CDR3: CASSLFGLAGGPGPTNTQYF; DNA: TGTGCCAGCAGTTTATTCGGACTAGCGGGAGGGCCGGGGCCCACGAATACGCAGTATTTT
J: TRBJ2-7; V: TRBV28; D: NA; size: many; CDR3: CASSLQLLEQYF; DNA: TGTGCCAGCAGTTTACAGTTGCTCGAGCAGTACTTC
J: TRBJ1-6; V: TRBV27; D: NA; size: many; CDR3: CASSSLQAWGGESPLHF; DNA: TGTGCCAGCAGTTCGCTCCAGGCCTGGGGGGGCGAATCACCCCTCCACTTT
J: TRBJ2-1; V: TRBV28; D: NA; size: once; CDR3: CASSLVSERDEQFF; DNA: TGTGCCAGCAGTTTGGTGTCGGAGAGGGATGAGCAGTTCTTC
J: TRBJ2-3; V: TRBV3-1; D: TRBD2; size: many; CDR3: CASSQGPRLAGSTDTQYF; DNA: TGTGCCAGCAGCCAAGGACCCAGACTAGCGGGAAGCACAGATACGCAGTATTTT